This paragraph covers one T cell receptor beta chain sequence. The CDR3 contains 13 residues. V gave up 5 bases and J gave up 12 bases; unmatched junction bases: 8. From germline, CDR1 is SSHAT and CDR2 FNYEAQ (reference sequence). Assay: immunoSEQ multiplex PCR; the TCRdb copy retains only in-frame clones and omits some. This table has under 2,500 clones, roughly 80% appearing once. The sample comes from a study of T cells in tumors and immune-related adverse events. The TCR comes from a female donor with metastatic renal cell carcinoma. The sequencing here drew on tumor tissue, taken from a patient treated with anti-PD-1 therapy. The V call is TRBV7-7, the J call TRBJ2-1; TRBD2 matches at 9 bases. The CDR3 nucleotides are TGTGCCAGCAGCCCAAACCGAGCGGGGGGGCAGTTCTTC. It codes for CASSPNRAGGQFF.